Below are 9 T cell receptor beta chains sequenced from a single sample in a study of memory CD8 T cells in hepatitis C reinfection. The repertoire was sequenced with immunoSEQ multiplex PCR; TCRdb's copy has only in-frame clones and lacks some. Of approximately 46,000 clones in the sample, 89% are singletons; the top ten hold roughly 0.7%. As to time point: late/post reinfection, 12 to 24 weeks after detection. The sorted cells went straight to TCR sequencing with no prior in vitro expansion. What was sequenced was naive CD8+ T cells sorted from blood. The receptor source for this set is a young man with hepatitis C virus infection.

This clone was counted between two and nine times. V and J are TRBV5-6 and TRBJ1-1; D might be TRBD1 (6 bases). The CDR3 totals 14 residues. Germline values: CDR1 SGHDT, CDR2 YYEEEE. Trimming pared 1 base from V and 4 bases from J, leaving 11 bases between. The chain's CDR3 is CASSLTGTSTEAFF. The CDR3 nucleotides are TGTGCCAGCAGCTTGACCGGGACATCCACTGAAGCTTTCTTT.

The chain joins TRBV10-3 to TRBJ1-2; D gene ambiguous. The germline V gene encodes CDR1 ENHRY and CDR2 SYGVKD. V lost 3 bases to trimming and J lost 4 bases, with 15 bases between them. This CDR3 has 15 residues. CDR3 in DNA: TGTGCCATCAGTGACAGGAGGGCCGTCGGCTATGGCTACACCTTC. It translates to CAISDRRAVGYGYTF.

The chain is built from TRBV19 and TRBJ1-5, with D unclear. CDR3 length equals 17 residues. Trimming took 1 base from V and 2 from J, leaving 15 bases between them. The germline gives CDR1 LNHDA, CDR2 SQIVND (reference sequence). The CDR3 nucleotides are TGTGCCAGTAGTATAGCTCTAGGCGTGAGGGGCAATCAGCCCCAGCATTTT. As protein: CASSIALGVRGNQPQHF. The entire variable domain, with the rest obtained from reference TRBV19 and TRBJ1-5, is as follows: DGGITQSPKYLFRKEGQNVTLSCEQNLNHDAMYWYRQDPGQGLRLIYYSQIVNDFQKGDIAEGYSVSREKKESFPLTVTSAQKNPTAFYLCASSIALGVRGNQPQHFGDGTRLSIL.

The chain recombines TRBV2 with TRBJ1-1; D remains ambiguous. Deletions cut 9 bases from V and 0 bases from J, with 5 bases between. Germline V gene sequence: CDR1 SNHLY, CDR2 FYNNEI. The CDR3 has 11 residues. The CDR3 region has the DNA TGTGCCAGAACTATGAACACTGAAGCTTTCTTT. Its protein product is CARTMNTEAFF.

V usage is TRBV27 and J usage is TRBJ2-5; D may be TRBD2 (6 bases). The CDR3 totals 11 residues. Germline V gives CDR1 MNHEY, CDR2 SMNVEV (reference sequence). V was shortened by 7 bases and J by 7 bases, with 10 bases between the two germline ends. CDR3 coding DNA: TGTGCCAGCACCCTGGGGGGGACCCAGTACTTC. This encodes CASTLGGTQYF.

The rearrangement links TRBV27 to TRBJ2-3, with D perhaps TRBD1 (5 bases). This CDR3 spans 14 amino acids. In germline, CDR1 is MNHEY, CDR2 SMNVEV (reference sequence). Trimming took 0 bases from V and 5 from J, leaving 9 bases between them. CDR3 coding DNA: TGTGCCAGCAGTTTATCCGGCCAGGGAGATACGCAGTATTTT. It codes for CASSLSGQGDTQYF.

The chain couples TRBV19 to TRBJ1-2, with D unresolved. V lost 1 base and J lost 2, with 11 bases in between. The CDR3 spans 15 residues. The germline gives CDR1 LNHDA, CDR2 SQIVND (reference sequence). CDR3 bases: TGTGCCAGTAGTATAGGAATCAGGTCGAACTATGGCTACACCTTC. It translates to CASSIGIRSNYGYTF.

The gene calls are TRBV4-1 and TRBJ1-2; 7 positions match TRBD1. The CDR3 loop spans 14 amino acids. The junction had 3 bases not matched to a gene; V was cut back by 3 bases and J by 2 bases. The V gene's germline CDR1 is MGHRA and CDR2 YSYEKL. The DNA for the CDR3 is TGCGCCAGCAGCCAGGGGACAGCAAACTATGGCTACACCTTC. Translation: CASSQGTANYGYTF.

The chain joins TRBV2 to TRBJ2-2, with D tentatively TRBD2 (6 bases). CDR1 SNHLY and CDR2 FYNNEI come from the germline V gene. V lost 5 bases to trimming and J lost 6 bases, with 10 bases between them. The CDR3 length is 13 residues. For the CDR3, the DNA is TGTGCCAGCAGTCTAGCGTCCCCCGGGGAGCTGTTTTTT. Protein sequence: CASSLASPGELFF.